The T cell receptor beta chain described here comes from a study of blood T cell repertoires in COVID-19. As for the study in general: COVID-19 samples from acute and convalescent phases originated in the United States, Italy and Spain. T cells, B-cell-depleted T cells, or PBMCs provided the cDNA or gDNA that served as material.

Authors' data handling: The assay estimated nucleated cells by amplifying reference gene primers. Clones were read by immunoSEQ multiplex PCR, and TCRdb kept only the in-frame ones, dropping some. V, J and clone size were drawn from that table, and D and trimming were deduced from the DNA. There are over 4,500 clones in the sample; approximately 91% occur only once, and around 20% lies in the top ten. The source of this sequence is a human donor in a cohort sampled during active COVID-19. The sample consisted of peripheral blood.

The CDR3 sequence is CASRTGTESPLHF. CDR3 nucleotides: TGTGCCAGCAGAACCGGGACAGAATCACCCCTCCACTTT. The rearrangement uses TRBV7-2 and TRBJ1-6; TRBD1 matches at 7 bases. This CDR3 has 13 residues. Germline-derived CDR1 and CDR2 are SGHTA and FQGNSA. The trim removed 6 bases at V and 10 bases at J, leaving 6 bases unmatched.